This record looks at one T cell receptor (beta chain) sequence and its context. As yet, its antigen is unknown. The CDR3 is made up of 14 amino acids. The junction had 3 bases not matched to a gene; V was cut back by 3 bases and J by 2 bases. Germline V gene data show CDR1 as LNHDA and CDR2 as SQIVND (reference sequence). Sequencing was performed with immunoSEQ multiplex PCR; in TCRdb, only in-frame clones are kept and a portion is missing. Of about 140,000 clones in the sample, around 89% were seen once. This sample is drawn from a study of T cell responses to AZD1222 COVID-19 vaccine. The study, taken as a whole, reports: Along spike, vaccine-associated CD4 TCRs were found throughout, with dominance at 160-218 and 743-854. Baseline antibody screening turned up just five to seven seropositive AZD1222 recipients.

The chain uses TRBV19 and TRBJ2-7; 8 bases match TRBD2. The TCR was taken from an adult in good health. The source material was peripheral blood, sampled on day 0 of AZD1222 vaccination. The CDR3 sequence is CASSMGLGTYEQYF. CDR3 bases: TGTGCCAGTAGTATGGGACTAGGCACCTACGAGCAGTACTTC.